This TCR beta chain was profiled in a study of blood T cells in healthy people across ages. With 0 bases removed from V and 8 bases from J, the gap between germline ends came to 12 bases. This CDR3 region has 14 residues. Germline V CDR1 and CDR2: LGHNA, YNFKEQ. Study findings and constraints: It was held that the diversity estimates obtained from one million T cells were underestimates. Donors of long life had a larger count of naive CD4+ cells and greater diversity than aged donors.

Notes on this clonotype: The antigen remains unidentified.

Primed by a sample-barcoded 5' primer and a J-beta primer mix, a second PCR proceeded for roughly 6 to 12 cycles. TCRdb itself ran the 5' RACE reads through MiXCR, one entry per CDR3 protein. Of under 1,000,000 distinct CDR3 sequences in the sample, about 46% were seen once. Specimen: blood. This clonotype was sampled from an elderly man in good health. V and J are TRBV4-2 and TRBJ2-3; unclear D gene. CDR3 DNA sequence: TGTGCCAGCAGCCAAGATTCAGCTTATGGTACGCAGTATTTT. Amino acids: CASSQDSAYGTQYF.